This T cell receptor (beta chain) derives from a study of T cell responses to AZD1222 COVID-19 vaccine. Data came from immunoSEQ multiplex PCR; TCRdb stores just in-frame clones and leaves some out. Among about 84,000 clones listed, 80% to 90% were seen once. The germline gives CDR1 MNHEY, CDR2 SMNVEV (reference sequence). Trimming stripped 0 bases from V and 0 bases from J, with 8 bases between. This CDR3 is built from 16 residues. This clone counts as medium-sized (0.01 to 0.1%). This rearrangement joins TRBV27 to TRBJ1-4, with no clear D. The sample in question was peripheral blood, obtained 28 days after the second AZD1222 dose. This receptor was obtained from an adult who received the AZD1222 COVID-19 vaccine. DNA of the CDR3: TGTGCCAGCAGTTTATCACACCGAACAACTAATGAAAAACTGTTTTTT. It specifies CASSLSHRTTNEKLFF.